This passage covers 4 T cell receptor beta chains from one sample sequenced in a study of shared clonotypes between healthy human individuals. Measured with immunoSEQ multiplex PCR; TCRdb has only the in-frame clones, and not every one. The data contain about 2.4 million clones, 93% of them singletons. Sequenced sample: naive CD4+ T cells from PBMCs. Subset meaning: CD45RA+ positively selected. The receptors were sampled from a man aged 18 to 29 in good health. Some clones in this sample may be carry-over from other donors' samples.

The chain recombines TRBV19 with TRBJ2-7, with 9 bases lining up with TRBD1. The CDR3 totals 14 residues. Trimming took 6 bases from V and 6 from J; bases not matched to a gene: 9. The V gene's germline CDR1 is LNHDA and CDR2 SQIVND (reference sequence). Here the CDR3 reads CASRSRTGDSEQYF. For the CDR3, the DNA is TGTGCCAGTAGGTCTCGGACAGGGGACTCCGAGCAGTACTTC.

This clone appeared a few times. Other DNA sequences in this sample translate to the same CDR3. The chain's CDR3 is CASSLGQENTEAFF. CDR3 nucleotide sequence: TGTGCCAGCTCGCTGGGACAGGAGAACACTGAAGCTTTCTTT. V is TRBV18 and J is TRBJ1-1; TRBD1 matches at 8 bases. The CDR3 sequence is 14 residues long. J gave up 1 base and V 6 bases, and 4 bases lay outside the gene matches. Per the germline V gene, CDR1 is KGHSH and CDR2 is LQKENI.

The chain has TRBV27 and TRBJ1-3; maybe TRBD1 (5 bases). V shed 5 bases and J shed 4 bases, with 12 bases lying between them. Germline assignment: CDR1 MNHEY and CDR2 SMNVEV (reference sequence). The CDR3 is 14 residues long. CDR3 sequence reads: CASSRDGYGNTIYF. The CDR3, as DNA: TGTGCCAGCAGTAGGGACGGTTACGGAAACACCATATATTTT.

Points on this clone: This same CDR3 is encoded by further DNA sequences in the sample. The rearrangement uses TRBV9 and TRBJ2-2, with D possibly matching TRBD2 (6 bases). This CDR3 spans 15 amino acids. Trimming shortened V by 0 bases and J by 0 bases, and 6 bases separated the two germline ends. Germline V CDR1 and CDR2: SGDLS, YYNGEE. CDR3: CASSVAGANTGELFF. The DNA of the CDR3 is TGTGCCAGCAGCGTAGCGGGGGCGAACACCGGGGAGCTGTTTTTT. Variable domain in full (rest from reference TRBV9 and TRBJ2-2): DSGVTQTPKHLITATGQRVTLRCSPRSGDLSVYWYQQSLDQGLQFLIQYYNGEERAKGNILERFSAQQFPDLHSELNLSSLELGDSALYFCASSVAGANTGELFFGEGSRLTVL.